The subject of this entry is one T cell receptor (beta chain). The CDR3 loop spans 14 amino acids. The germline CDR1 and CDR2 sequences are SGHAT and FQNNGV. V was clipped by 0 bases and J by 6 bases, with 12 bases between them. The data are from a study of control samples from healthy donors and cancer patients. Only in-frame clones appear in the TCRdb table, and some are missing; sequencing was by immunoSEQ multiplex PCR. The sample has roughly 180,000 clones, about 94% seen once. The TCR sequence derives from a woman aged 55-69 years in good health. The chain is built from TRBV11-2 and TRBJ2-7; D call uncertain. The specimen was blood. The CDR3 spells CASSLDQPAAEQYF. CDR3 sequence (DNA): TGTGCCAGCAGCTTAGATCAGCCCGCCGCCGAGCAGTACTTC.